This T cell receptor beta chain was captured in a study of vaccination and CD4 T cells after COVID-19. General study points: A nonsignificant rise from roughly 22 to 38 was seen in the median number of SARS-CoV-2-reactive clonotypes.

Researchers used the Oncomine TCR Beta short-read assay to sequence DNA from cultured CD4+ T cells. After culture, CD4+ T cells served as the source for genomic DNA extraction. TCRdb ran MiXCR on the PCR reads and lists one entry per CDR3 protein. The data contain 14,000 to 15,000 distinct CDR3 sequences, around 49% of them singletons. Trimming stripped 5 bases from V and 0 bases from J, with 12 bases between. The CDR3 is made up of 15 amino acids. CDR1 and CDR2 from the germline V gene are SEHNR and FQNEAQ (reference sequence). Turning to this clonotype: Its antigen is not known.

Documented treatment: roughly 11-day PBMC culture with coronavirus spike peptide pools or control peptides (ViraFEST assay). Negative selection separated CD4+ T cells from roughly 10-day cultures. Sequences were obtained from CD4+ T cells from blood, cultured in vitro. This chain links TRBV7-9 with TRBJ2-3; the D is unclear. This receptor was taken from a human donor who had recovered from COVID-19. The CDR3 here is CASSPDRTSTDTQYF. The CDR3 DNA reads TGTGCCAGCAGCCCGGACCGTACTAGCACAGATACGCAGTATTTT.